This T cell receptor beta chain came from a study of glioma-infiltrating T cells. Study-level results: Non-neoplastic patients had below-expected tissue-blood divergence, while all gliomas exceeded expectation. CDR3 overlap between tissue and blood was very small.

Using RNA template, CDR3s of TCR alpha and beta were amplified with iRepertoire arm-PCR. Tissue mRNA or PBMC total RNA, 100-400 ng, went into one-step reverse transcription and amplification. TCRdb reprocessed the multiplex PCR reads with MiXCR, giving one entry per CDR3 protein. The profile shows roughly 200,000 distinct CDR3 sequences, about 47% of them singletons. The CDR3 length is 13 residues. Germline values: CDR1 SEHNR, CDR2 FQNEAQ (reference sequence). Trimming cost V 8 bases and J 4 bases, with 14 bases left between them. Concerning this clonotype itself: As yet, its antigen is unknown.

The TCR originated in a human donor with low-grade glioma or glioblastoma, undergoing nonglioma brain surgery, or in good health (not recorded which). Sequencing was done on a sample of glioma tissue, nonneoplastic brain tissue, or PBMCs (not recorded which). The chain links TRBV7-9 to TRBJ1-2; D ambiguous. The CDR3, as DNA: TGTGCCAGCGCAGACCTTGGCGGCTATGGCTACACCTTC. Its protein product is CASADLGGYGYTF.